The 23 T cell receptor beta chains in this list originate from one sample, sequenced in a study of molecular identifiers for immune sequencing clone quantification. Using its own MiXCR run on the PCR reads, TCRdb lists one record per CDR3 protein. The data show roughly 630,000 distinct CDR3 sequences, roughly 25% seen once. Sequencing used naive CD8+ T cells from blood, with Jurkat cell RNA spiked in. Specified subset: FACS-sorted CD8+CD4-CCR7+CD45RA+ naive T cells. Receptor source: a human donor in good health. Some libraries in this study had Jurkat cell RNA spiked in.

The CDR3 bases are TGTGCTAGTGGTTTGCCCCTGACAGGGGCCTACGAGCAGTACTTC. Translating it yields CASGLPLTGAYEQYF. The chain couples TRBV12-5 to TRBJ2-7, with 8 bases fitting TRBD1. The CDR3 is made up of 15 amino acids. Germline CDR1 is LGHNT and CDR2 is FRNRAP. With V trimmed by 2 bases and J by 2 bases, 5 bases remained unmatched.

This clonotype was recorded at least ten times. This chain connects TRBV20-1 to TRBJ2-7, with 8 bases aligning to TRBD1. J lost 4 bases, V lost 4 bases, and 9 bases had no gene match. There are 14 residues in the CDR3. CDR1 and CDR2 (germline): DFQATT, SNEGSKA (reference sequence). CDR3 sequence reads: CSAIPGQGTYEQYF. The CDR3 nucleotides read TGCAGTGCTATCCCAGGACAGGGAACTTACGAGCAGTACTTC.

The V and J genes are TRBV15 and TRBJ2-3; 12 bases agree with TRBD2. V trimming: 2 bases; J trimming: 4 bases; junction bases outside the gene matches: 10. The CDR3 extends over 18 amino acids. Germline CDR1 LNHNV, CDR2 YYDKDF (reference sequence). The CDR3 region has the DNA TGTGCCACCAGCAGACATAACGGACTAGCGGGAAACGCAGATACGCAGTATTTT. Its protein product is CATSRHNGLAGNADTQYF.

This clonotype has a single count. This likely stems from a read error, as it lies one base from a far larger clone. The chain combines TRBV12-3 or TRBV12-4 with TRBJ1-1, with D uncertain. The CDR3 runs to 13 residues. The CDR3 spells CASSFGVNTETFF. In nucleotides, the CDR3 is TGTGCCAGCAGTTTCGGGGTAAACACTGAAACTTTCTTT.

This clonotype was counted only a few times. The V and J genes are TRBV2 and TRBJ1-1; D remains unclear. V lost 0 bases to trimming and J lost 4 bases, with 15 bases between them. The germline gives CDR1 SNHLY, CDR2 FYNNEI. CDR3 size: 16 residues. CDR3 sequence: CASSEALEGKGTEAFF. The CDR3, as DNA: TGTGCCAGCAGTGAAGCGCTGGAGGGAAAAGGCACTGAAGCTTTCTTT.

The rearrangement links TRBV6-5 to TRBJ2-2; TRBD1 matches 8 bases. The ends lost 5 bases at V and 6 bases at J; junction bases unmatched: 8. The CDR3 is 15 amino acids. CDR1 and CDR2 from the germline V gene are MNHEY and SVGAGI. DNA of the CDR3: TGTGCCAGCAGTACATCGGACAGGGCCTCCGGGGAGCTGTTTTTT. Protein sequence: CASSTSDRASGELFF.

The V call is TRBV11-2, the J call TRBJ2-2; TRBD2 matches 7 bases. The V gene end was trimmed by 5 bases and the J gene end by 6 bases; junction bases not matched to a gene: 9. Germline V gene sequence: CDR1 SGHAT, CDR2 FQNNGV. The CDR3 spans 15 residues. The CDR3 nucleotides are TGTGCCAGCAGCACTGGAGCGGGACCGTCCGGGGAGCTGTTTTTT. The encoded protein is CASSTGAGPSGELFF.

This clonotype was picked up many times. J is TRBJ2-1 and V is TRBV6-6; 10 bases align to TRBD2. The CDR3 runs 15 residues. CDR1 and CDR2 (germline): MNHNY, SVGAGI (reference sequence). The V gene end was trimmed by 7 bases and the J gene end by 4 bases; junction bases not matched to a gene: 7. CDR3 in amino acids: CASNLAGGGYNEQFF. The CDR3 DNA reads as TGTGCCAGCAACTTAGCGGGAGGAGGTTACAATGAGCAGTTCTTC.

CDR3 sequence (DNA): TGTGCCAGCAGTGATCTCCCCGGCCAGTGGGAGACCCAGTACTTC. Its protein is CASSDLPGQWETQYF. This rearrangement joins TRBV2 to TRBJ2-5; D unresolved. There are 15 residues in the CDR3. V was shortened by 3 bases and J by 5 bases, with 16 bases between the two germline ends. CDR1 SNHLY and CDR2 FYNNEI come from the germline V gene.

The V call is TRBV30, the J call TRBJ2-1; TRBD1 is a possible D gene (5 bases). Between the trimmed V and J ends, which lost 2 bases and 6 bases, there was a span of 11 bases. The CDR3 totals 13 residues. Germline-derived CDR1 and CDR2 are GTSNPN and SVGIG (reference sequence). CDR3 bases: TGTGCCTGGAGTCTCACAGGATCCAATGAGCAGTTCTTC. The encoded protein is CAWSLTGSNEQFF.

This clonotype has just a few counts. The V call is TRBV4-3, the J call TRBJ2-7; D is perhaps TRBD2 (6 bases). The germline CDR1 and CDR2 sequences are LGHNA and YSLEER. The CDR3 loop spans 16 amino acids. Trimming left V 0 bases short and J 2 bases short, with 14 bases between. The CDR3 DNA reads as TGCGCCAGCAGCCAAGATCTAGCGAGTTCCACCTACGAGCAGTACTTC. Protein product: CASSQDLASSTYEQYF.

This rearrangement joins TRBV12-3 or TRBV12-4 to TRBJ2-5; 9 nucleotides agree with TRBD1. With 6 bases clipped from V and 3 bases from J, the junction kept 2 bases outside the gene matches. The CDR3 sequence is 13 residues long. The CDR3 DNA sequence: TGTGCCAGCAGAACAGGGGGCGAAGAGACCCAGTACTTC. Residues: CASRTGGEETQYF.

This clonotype showed up many times. This chain connects TRBV20-1 to TRBJ2-7; D uncertain. From germline, CDR1 is DFQATT and CDR2 SNEGSKA (reference sequence). The CDR3 consists of 13 residues. V shed 2 bases and J shed 0 bases, with 8 bases lying between them. The CDR3 loop is CSARLASSYEQYF. CDR3 sequence (DNA): TGCAGTGCTAGACTCGCGAGCTCCTACGAGCAGTACTTC.

This clonotype has more than one count but fewer than ten. The chain employs TRBV5-1 and TRBJ2-7; 14 bases agree with TRBD2. From germline, CDR1 is SGHRS and CDR2 YFSETQ. The CDR3 covers 15 residues. Trimming at V came to 3 bases and at J to 2 bases, leaving 1 base not matched to a gene. CDR3 coding DNA: TGCGCCAGCAGCTGGACTAGCGGGGGGCCCTACGAGCAGTACTTC. Its translation: CASSWTSGGPYEQYF.

This clonotype was detected only a few times. This chain uses TRBV29-1 with TRBJ2-7; D is unclear. CDR1 is SQVTM, CDR2 ANQGSEA, per germline. The V end was cut by 0 bases, the J end by 2 bases, with 11 bases between. The CDR3 is 14 amino acids. The DNA of the CDR3 is TGCAGCGTTGAAGATGTTGCAGTACCCTACGAGCAGTACTTC. This codes for CSVEDVAVPYEQYF.

V is TRBV27 and J is TRBJ1-6; TRBD1 matches at 10 bases. J was trimmed by 0 bases and V by 4 bases; bases with no gene match: 6. The CDR3 contains 18 residues. The germline gives CDR1 MNHEY, CDR2 SMNVEV (reference sequence). CDR3 loop: CASSSWTGGSSYNSPLHF. The DNA for the CDR3 is TGTGCCAGCAGTTCTTGGACAGGGGGAAGCTCCTATAATTCACCCCTCCACTTT.

This clonotype was found many times. CDR3: CASSSAGFEQYF. In nucleotides, the CDR3 is TGTGCCAGCAGTTCCGCGGGGTTCGAGCAGTACTTC. This chain connects TRBV6-5 to TRBJ2-7; TRBD2 might be the D (6 bases). Germline V gives CDR1 MNHEY, CDR2 SVGAGI. The length of the CDR3 is 12 residues. Between the trimmed V and J ends, which lost 4 bases and 6 bases, there was a span of 10 bases.

The sample holds a few counts of this clonotype. The rearrangement joins TRBV18 to TRBJ2-5; D is unresolved. Germline values: CDR1 KGHSH, CDR2 LQKENI. CDR3 length equals 14 residues. Between the trimmed V and J ends, which lost 0 bases and 5 bases, there was a span of 10 bases. Here the CDR3 DNA reads TGTGCCAGCTCACCACCGGGGTCTGAGGAGACCCAGTACTTC. Amino acid sequence: CASSPPGSEETQYF.

This clonotype was seen more than once but under ten times. The chain couples TRBV12-3 or TRBV12-4 to TRBJ2-7; TRBD2 aligns across 7 bases. V dropped 6 bases and J dropped 3; count of bases not matched to a gene: 5. CDR3 length equals 13 residues. The CDR3 DNA follows: TGTGCCAGCAGGGGGGAGGGCCTCTACGAGCAGTACTTC. The encoded protein is CASRGEGLYEQYF.

For this clonotype: A read error may be the cause here, since a much bigger clone is one base away. The V call is TRBV20-1, the J call TRBJ2-7; 7 bases match TRBD1. This CDR3 region has 12 residues. From germline, CDR1 is DFQATT and CDR2 SNEGSKA (reference sequence). J gave up 6 bases and V 3 bases, and 5 bases lay outside the gene matches. CDR3 nucleotide sequence: TGCAGTGCTAGGAACAGGGGCCCCGAGCAGTACTTC. Translation gives CSARNRGPEQYF.

The rearrangement joins TRBV6-5 to TRBJ2-7; 8 positions agree with TRBD2. V was pared by 2 bases and J by 4 bases, with 7 bases of the junction left unmatched. In germline, CDR1 is MNHEY, CDR2 SVGAGI. The CDR3 has 15 residues. In DNA form, the CDR3 reads TGTGCCAGCAGTTACAGTAGCGGGACCATTTACGAGCAGTACTTC. This encodes CASSYSSGTIYEQYF.

This rearrangement joins TRBV20-1 to TRBJ2-7; D not certain. The V and J ends lost 6 bases and 0 bases respectively, with 6 bases between them. This CDR3 has 11 residues. Germline V gene data show CDR1 as DFQATT and CDR2 as SNEGSKA (reference sequence). CDR3 residues: CSAGVSYEQYF. The CDR3 DNA reads as TGCAGTGCCGGAGTCTCCTACGAGCAGTACTTC.

This clonotype has a single count. A single base separates this from a much larger clone, so it may be a read error. The chain is built from TRBV5-6 and TRBJ1-2; no clear D. Trimming stripped 7 bases from V and 13 bases from J, with 17 bases between. From germline, CDR1 is SGHDT and CDR2 YYEEEE. This CDR3 comprises 11 residues. CDR3 nucleotide sequence: TGTGCCAGCTGTTCGTCTGGCCTCTTCACCTTC. Translation gives CASCSSGLFTF.